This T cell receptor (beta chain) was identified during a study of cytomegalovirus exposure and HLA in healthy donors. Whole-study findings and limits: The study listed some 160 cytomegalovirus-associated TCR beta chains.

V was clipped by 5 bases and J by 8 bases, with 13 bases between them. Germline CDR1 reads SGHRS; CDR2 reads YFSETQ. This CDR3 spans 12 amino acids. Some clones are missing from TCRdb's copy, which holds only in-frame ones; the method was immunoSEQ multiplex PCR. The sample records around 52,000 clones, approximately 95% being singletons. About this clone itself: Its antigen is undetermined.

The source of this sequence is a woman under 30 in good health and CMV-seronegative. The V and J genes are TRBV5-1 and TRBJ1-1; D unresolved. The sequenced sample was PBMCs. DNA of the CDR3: TGCGCCAGCAGTTTCCAACTTCTAGAAGCTTTCTTT. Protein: CASSFQLLEAFF. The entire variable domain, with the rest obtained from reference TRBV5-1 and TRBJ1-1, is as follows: KAGVTQTPRYLIKTRGQQVTLSCSPISGHRSVSWYQQTPGQGLQFLFEYFSETQRNKGNFPGRFSGRQFSNSRSEMNVSTLELGDSALYLCASSFQLLEAFFGQGTRLTVV.